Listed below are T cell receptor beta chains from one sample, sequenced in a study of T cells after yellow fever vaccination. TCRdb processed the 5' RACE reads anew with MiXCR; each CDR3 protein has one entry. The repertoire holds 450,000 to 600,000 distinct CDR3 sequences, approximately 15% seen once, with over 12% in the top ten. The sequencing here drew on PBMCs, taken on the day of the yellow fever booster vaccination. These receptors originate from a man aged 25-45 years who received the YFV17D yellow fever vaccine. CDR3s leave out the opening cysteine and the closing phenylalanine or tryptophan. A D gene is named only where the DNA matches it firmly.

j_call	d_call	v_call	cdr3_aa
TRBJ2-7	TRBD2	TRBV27	ASSLLAGGSYEQY
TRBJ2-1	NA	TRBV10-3	AISEWRGSSYNEQF
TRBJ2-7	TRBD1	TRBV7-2	ASSSTGGAVYEQY
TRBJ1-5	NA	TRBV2	ASSEPGQNLWH
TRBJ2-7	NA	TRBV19	ASSMGGTTYEQY
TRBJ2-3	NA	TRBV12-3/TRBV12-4	ASSRDTITDTQY
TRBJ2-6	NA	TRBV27	ASSFFGSGANVLT
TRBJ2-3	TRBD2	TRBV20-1	CSSGLAGGPTDTQY
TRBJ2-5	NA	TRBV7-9	ASISPGQETQY
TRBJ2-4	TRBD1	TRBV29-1	SAEDRGLAKNIQY
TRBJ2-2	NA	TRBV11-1	ASGGQGTGELF
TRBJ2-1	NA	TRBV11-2	ASTPTVDNEQF
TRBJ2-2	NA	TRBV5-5	ASSWSVYSNTGELF
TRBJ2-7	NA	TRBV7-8	ASSPWDQTYEQY
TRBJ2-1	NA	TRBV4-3	ASPNEQF
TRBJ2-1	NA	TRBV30	AWSWRDYNEQF
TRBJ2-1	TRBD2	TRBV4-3	ASSQDGLATYNEQF
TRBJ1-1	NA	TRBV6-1	ASSRNLQDKVSLAF
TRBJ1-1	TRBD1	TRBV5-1	ASSLGQGGAEAF
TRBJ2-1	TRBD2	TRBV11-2	ASSLVRGAYNEQF
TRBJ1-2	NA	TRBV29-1	SVLRGANYGYT
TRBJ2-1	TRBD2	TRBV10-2	ATRNSGNDEQF
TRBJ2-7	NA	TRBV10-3	AIAPNQGITYEQY
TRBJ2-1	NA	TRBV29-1	SAREAYNEQF
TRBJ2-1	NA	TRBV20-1	SASGVSSYNEQF
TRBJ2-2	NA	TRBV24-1	ATSVGSANTGELF
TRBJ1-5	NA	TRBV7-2	ASSLLPPGGQPQH
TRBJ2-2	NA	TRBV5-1	ASSSAGWNTGELF
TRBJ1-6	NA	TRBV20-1	SAPRPVSNSPLH
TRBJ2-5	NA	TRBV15	ATSRVGAAEETQY
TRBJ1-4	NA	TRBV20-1	SAKTGPGEKLF
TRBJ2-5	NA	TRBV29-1	SIRASGGETQY
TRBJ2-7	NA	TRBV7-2	ASSAYRAEQY
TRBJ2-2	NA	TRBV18	ASSPSGARTGELF
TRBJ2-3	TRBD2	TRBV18	ASSWTSETDTQY
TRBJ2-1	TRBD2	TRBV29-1	SVRLAGDSEQF
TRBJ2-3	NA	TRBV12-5	ASDTPGTRTDTQY
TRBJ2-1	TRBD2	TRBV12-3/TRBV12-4	ASRLRGRLAGAPYNEQF
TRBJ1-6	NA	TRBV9	ASSVVGSSPLH
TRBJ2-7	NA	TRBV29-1	SATDDYPREQY
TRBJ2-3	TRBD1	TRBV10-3	AIRQGATDTQY
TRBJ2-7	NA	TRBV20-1	SAGTASEQY
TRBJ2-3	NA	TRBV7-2	ASSLTWGWGTDTQY
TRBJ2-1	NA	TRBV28	ASSLTGSGNEQF
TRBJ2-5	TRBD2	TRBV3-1	ASSPLLGAGDTETQY
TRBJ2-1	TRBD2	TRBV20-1	SARDVSGSSNEQF
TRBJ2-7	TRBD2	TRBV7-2	ASSPVFTSGNYEQY
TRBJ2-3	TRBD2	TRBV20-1	SARDIGLAGGGLTDTQY
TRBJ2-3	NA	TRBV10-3	AISDDSPDTQY
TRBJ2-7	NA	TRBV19	ASSSGDLSYEQY
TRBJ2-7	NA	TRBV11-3	ASSLGHGTYEQY
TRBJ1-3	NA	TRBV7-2	ASSLAPAGVGNTIY
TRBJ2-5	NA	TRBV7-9	ASSSPRLDSSGTQY
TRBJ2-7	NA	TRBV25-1	ASSGGPLTGLSAYEQY
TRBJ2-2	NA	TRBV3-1	ASSQGLTVTGELF